This T cell receptor beta chain was sequenced during a study of response to subunit inactivated influenza vaccine. MiXCR was run by TCRdb on the RT-PCR reads, yielding one entry per CDR3 protein. Among under 500,000 distinct CDR3 sequences listed, around 9.9% were seen once. The study's findings and limits: The study's authors posited that every seasonal influenza vaccination enlists few new T cells.

Comments on this clonotype: Antigen: not known.

Germline V lookup: CDR1 ENHRY, CDR2 SYGVKD. The CDR3 is 14 amino acids. Trimming removed 2 bases from V and 5 bases from J, with 7 bases in between. The chain couples TRBV10-3 to TRBJ1-6; D uncertain. Here the sequenced sample was PBMCs from blood, taken roughly 45 days after vaccination. The TCR originated in a man over 45 who received an inactivated influenza vaccine. The CDR3 protein is CAISETTDNSPLHF. The CDR3 DNA sequence: TGTGCCATCAGTGAGACAACAGATAATTCACCCCTCCACTTT.